By share, the clone carrying this TCR beta chain counts as medium-sized. The antigen is undetermined. Synthesis of cDNA was performed by 5'RACE using 10-nucleotide random UMIs. TCRdb passed the 5' RACE reads through MiXCR, listing each CDR3 protein once. In the table there are more than 40,000 distinct CDR3 sequences, roughly 15% of which are singletons. The sorted-subset TCR libraries were prepared using 1 million CD4+ or CD8+ T cells as the starting material. The germline V gene has CDR1 SGHRS and CDR2 YFSETQ. This CDR3 has 16 amino acids. Trimming took 4 bases from V and 4 from J, leaving 20 bases between them. The data stem from a study of neurological immune-mediated disorders. Study findings and constraints: The greatest TCR clonal expansion appeared in HTLV-1-associated myelopathy and the smallest, falling below healthy controls, in multiple sclerosis.

Sample: CD4+ T cells from blood. This receptor was obtained from a woman aged 55 to 70 with HTLV-1-associated myelopathy (HAM/TSP). V is TRBV5-1 and J is TRBJ1-2, with a weak D call TRBD1 (6 bases). The DNA for the CDR3 is TGCGCCAGCAGCGAACCCATCAGGGGAAAGGGCTATGGCTACACCTTC. It codes for CASSEPIRGKGYGYTF.